The 20 T cell receptor beta chains presented below share a single source sample, sequenced in a study of T-cell memory formation after mild COVID-19 (dated by TCRdb to about 2021). Libraries were prepared through 5' RACE. Sequencing used an Illumina NovaSeq 6000. The public sequencing data were trimmed at Q25 with fastp and processed into clonotypes with MiXCR by TCRdb, which kept only in-frame beta chains. Each entry merges the rows of one CDR3 protein and shows their most common DNA and genes. The table for this sample lists a few hundred thousand distinct CDR3 sequences; roughly 20% of them were counted only once. The top ten hold around 13% of the sample. Sequencing was carried out using PBMCs or a T cell subset sorted from them (not recorded which). Receptor source: an adult woman who had mild COVID-19 (a few samples of this study predate the infection). The sample titles of this study are shuffled in the database, so cell type and time point are left out; the donor was told from shared clones.

The CDR3: CASSGGTTNTGELFF. The CDR3 DNA reads TGTGCCAGCTCGGGGGGCACCACGAACACCGGGGAGCTGTTTTTT. The J gene is TRBJ2-2, the V gene TRBV6-6; D possibly corresponds to TRBD2 (7 bases). V was shortened by 8 bases and J by 0 bases, with 13 bases between the two germline ends. Germline V gene sequence: CDR1 MNHNY, CDR2 SVGAGI (reference sequence). This CDR3 has 15 residues.

V and J are TRBV7-2 and TRBJ1-3; tentative D call: TRBD1 (5 bases). The germline V gene has CDR1 SGHTA and CDR2 FQGNSA. V lost 0 bases and J 0 bases, leaving 9 bases between the germline ends. The CDR3 consists of 16 residues. The CDR3 reads CASSLARTLSGNTIYF. The CDR3 region has the DNA TGTGCCAGCAGCTTAGCAAGGACACTCTCTGGAAACACCATATATTTT.

CDR3 sequence reads: CATASSPGAEQFF. The CDR3 nucleotides are TGTGCCACCGCCTCGTCCCCGGGGGCTGAGCAGTTCTTC. The chain employs TRBV12-3 or TRBV12-4 and TRBJ2-1; D may correspond to TRBD1 or TRBD2 (6 bases each). The CDR3 runs to 13 residues. V dropped 10 bases and J dropped 9 bases, with 19 bases sitting between them.

This sequence joins TRBV5-5 and TRBJ1-2; 9 bases map to TRBD1. Germline trimming cut 4 bases from V and 8 bases from J; bases unmatched to any gene: 12. The germline CDR1 and CDR2 sequences are SGHKS and YYEKEE (reference sequence). This CDR3 has 15 residues. CDR3 loop: CASSIGTGTELGYTF. CDR3 DNA sequence: TGTGCCAGCAGCATTGGGACAGGGACGGAACTGGGCTACACCTTC.

The chain combines TRBV7-9 with TRBJ2-1; 7 bases fit TRBD2. Losses at the gene ends were 3 bases for V and 6 bases for J; bases not matched to a gene: 17. Per the germline V gene, CDR1 is SEHNR and CDR2 is FQNEAQ (reference sequence). The CDR3 length is 18 residues. The chain's CDR3 is CASSLSGMRAGALNEQFF. The CDR3 region has the DNA TGTGCCAGCAGCTTGAGCGGGATGCGAGCTGGGGCTCTCAATGAGCAGTTCTTC.

This chain uses TRBV11-2 with TRBJ2-2; D might be TRBD1 (6 bases). V lost 1 base and J lost 3, with 9 bases in between. From germline, CDR1 is SGHAT and CDR2 FQNNGV. CDR3 size: 15 residues. Here the CDR3 DNA reads TGTGCCAGCAGCTTAGTCAGGGGTTACACCGGGGAGCTGTTTTTT. Translated: CASSLVRGYTGELFF.

Comments on this clonotype: This sequence may be a read error, since a much larger clone differs from it by one base. Written as DNA, the CDR3 is TGTGCCAGCAGCCGCTCGGGGGCCTACGAGCAGTACTTC. This encodes CASSRSGAYEQYF. The genes are TRBV3-1 and TRBJ2-7; D may be TRBD2 (6 bases). The CDR3 totals 13 residues. V shed 4 bases and J shed 2 bases, with 9 bases lying between them. Germline V gene sequence: CDR1 LGHDT, CDR2 YNNKEL (reference sequence).

The table lists this clonotype with a few counts. The rearrangement links TRBV24-1 to TRBJ2-6; TRBD1 matches at 7 bases. V shed 3 bases and J 2 bases; nucleotides not matched to a gene: 6. The CDR3 extends over 17 amino acids. CDR1 is KGHDR, CDR2 SFDVKD, per germline. In nucleotides, the CDR3 is TGTGCCACCAGTGATGAGTCTACAGGGGCTGGGGCCAACGTCCTGACTTTC. Its protein product is CATSDESTGAGANVLTF.

To note about this clonotype: One end of the junction varies from germline; a read error may be responsible. The gene calls are TRBV12-3 or TRBV12-4 and TRBJ2-1, with D perhaps matching TRBD2 (5 bases). This CDR3 comprises 13 residues. In nucleotides, the CDR3 is TGTGCCAGCAGTCTAGCCGGTTTGGGGGAGCAGTTCTTC. Amino acid sequence: CASSLAGLGEQFF.

In this sample, this clonotype turned up a few times. The V call is TRBV5-1, the J call TRBJ1-1; TRBD1 matches at 12 bases. This CDR3 is 15 amino acids long. Trimming cost V 4 bases and J 5 bases; bases outside gene matches: 6. Germline V gives CDR1 SGHRS, CDR2 YFSETQ. CDR3 nucleotide sequence: TGCGCCAGCAGCCCGGGACAGGGGGCGAGGACTGAAGCTTTCTTT. Translating gives CASSPGQGARTEAFF.

This clonotype appeared a few times. The rearrangement links TRBV24-1 to TRBJ2-3, with D unclear. V was clipped by 5 bases and J by 0 bases, with 11 bases between them. Germline V gives CDR1 KGHDR, CDR2 SFDVKD. The CDR3 loop spans 15 amino acids. CDR3 bases: TGTGCCACCAGTGTGCCGGACCTTAGCACAGATACGCAGTATTTT. Its protein product is CATSVPDLSTDTQYF.

The V and J genes are TRBV5-5 and TRBJ1-1; possibly TRBD1 for D (5 bases). Between the trimmed V and J ends, which lost 4 bases and 4 bases, there was a span of 17 bases. There are 15 residues in the CDR3. Germline V gene data show CDR1 as SGHKS and CDR2 as YYEKEE (reference sequence). Here the CDR3 DNA reads TGTGCCAGCAGCCCAGGGACCCGGAGGGGCACTGAAGCTTTCTTT. This codes for CASSPGTRRGTEAFF.

The chain employs TRBV27 and TRBJ2-6; the D gene is possibly TRBD1 (6 bases). V lost 1 base and J 1 base, leaving 14 bases between the germline ends. Germline V gene data show CDR1 as MNHEY and CDR2 as SMNVEV (reference sequence). This CDR3 region has 18 residues. The DNA of the CDR3 is TGTGCCAGCAGTTTATTTACGGGACAACTATCTGGGGCCAACGTCCTGACTTTC. Translation: CASSLFTGQLSGANVLTF. Using reference TRBV27 and TRBJ2-6 for the parts outside the CDR3, the full variable domain is EAQVTQNPRYLITVTGKKLTVTCSQNMNHEYMSWYRQDPGLGLRQIYYSMNVEVTDKGDVPEGYKVSRKEKRNFPLILESPSPNQTSLYFCASSLFTGQLSGANVLTFGAGSRLTVL.

The sample holds a few counts of this clonotype. The genes are TRBV16 and TRBJ2-7, with D perhaps TRBD1 (5 bases). Germline V gene sequence: CDR1 KGHSY, CDR2 FQNENV. CDR3 length equals 15 residues. The V end lost 1 base, the J end lost 0 bases, and 10 bases lay between the germline ends. The CDR3 sequence: CASSQLGQFSYEQYF. CDR3 DNA: TGTGCCAGCAGCCAATTGGGGCAGTTCTCCTACGAGCAGTACTTC.

The chain links TRBV11-2 to TRBJ2-2, with 8 bases matching TRBD2. This CDR3 spans 18 amino acids. V lost 1 base, J lost 1 base, and 8 bases stayed unmatched. The germline CDR1 and CDR2 sequences are SGHAT and FQNNGV. The DNA of the CDR3 is TGTGCCAGCAGCTTAGTGCCCCGGGGGGGATTGAACACCGGGGAGCTGTTTTTT. Translating gives CASSLVPRGGLNTGELFF.

The chain recombines TRBV25-1 with TRBJ1-2; D is perhaps TRBD1 (5 bases). V lost 4 bases and J 7 bases, leaving 13 bases between the germline ends. Germline-derived CDR1 and CDR2 are MGHDK and SYGVNS. The length of the CDR3 is 13 residues. The CDR3 is CASSGGTPFGYTF. In nucleotides, the CDR3 is TGTGCCAGCAGTGGCGGGACGCCTTTTGGCTACACCTTC.

The chain combines TRBV7-8 with TRBJ2-7; 8 nucleotides match TRBD1. This CDR3 has 15 amino acids. Germline V lookup: CDR1 SGHVS, CDR2 FQNEAQ. With 5 bases clipped from V and 3 bases from J, the junction kept 9 bases outside the gene matches. In nucleotides, the CDR3 is TGTGCCAGCAGCACTAGACAGGGGATATTCTACGAGCAGTACTTC. Protein: CASSTRQGIFYEQYF.

The rearrangement links TRBV11-3 to TRBJ2-1; D possibly corresponds to TRBD1 (5 bases). Trimming took 2 bases from V and 10 from J, leaving 12 bases between them. CDR1 is SGHNT, CDR2 YENEEA, per germline. The CDR3 length is 13 residues. For the CDR3, the DNA is TGTGCCAGCAGCTTACCAGGGATGCGGGAGCAGTTCTTC. The encoded protein is CASSLPGMREQFF.

This clonotype was found a few times. The V gene is TRBV12-3 or TRBV12-4, the J gene TRBJ1-2; a possible D gene is TRBD1 (5 bases). The ends were cut back, 6 bases at V and 2 bases at J, with 16 bases in the middle. This CDR3 is 15 amino acids long. CDR3 bases: TGTGCCAGCAGCCGTCGGACCCCAGGGAACTATGGCTACACCTTC. Translated, it gives CASSRRTPGNYGYTF.

V and J are TRBV5-1 and TRBJ2-7; D is possibly TRBD2 (5 bases). CDR1 and CDR2 from the germline V gene are SGHRS and YFSETQ. The V end was cut by 0 bases, the J end by 13 bases, with 14 bases between. This CDR3 has 12 amino acids. The CDR3 here is CASSLASGIPYF. In DNA form, the CDR3 reads TGCGCCAGCAGCTTGGCGTCGGGGATTCCCTACTTC.